What follows is one TCR beta chain and its context. Its antigen is not known. This sample is part of a study of T cell responses to AZD1222 COVID-19 vaccine. Study-wide findings and caveats: Clonal diversity was possibly underestimated, and the donors were mostly white British, with more females.

TCRdb's copy holds only in-frame clones and misses some; the assay was immunoSEQ multiplex PCR. Among approximately 130,000 clones listed, approximately 90% were seen once. The CDR3 loop spans 15 amino acids. J was trimmed by 7 bases and V by 3 bases; bases with no gene match: 9. Germline V gives CDR1 LNHNV, CDR2 YYDKDF (reference sequence). This TCR came from an adult in good health. Sample: peripheral blood, taken on day 0 of AZD1222 vaccination. The genes are TRBV15 and TRBJ1-2; 9 positions agree with TRBD1. In DNA form, the CDR3 reads TGTGCCACCAGCAGGGACAGGGGTAATGGAATTGGCTACACCTTC. This gives the protein CATSRDRGNGIGYTF.